This is a list of T cell receptor beta chains from one sample in a study of shared clonotypes between healthy human individuals. Clones were read by immunoSEQ multiplex PCR, and TCRdb kept only the in-frame ones, dropping some. The sample holds fewer than 2.5 million clones; 90% to 95% are singletons and the top ten take about 0.34%. Sequenced material: naive CD4+ T cells from PBMCs. The receptor source for this set is a man aged 18 to 29 in good health. Some clones in this sample may be carry-over from other donors' samples. CDR3s include the opening cysteine and the closing phenylalanine or tryptophan. A row's size may be missing; if present it is once, few, many or a size class.

v_call | clone_size | cdr3_aa
TRBV30 | . | CAWSRGPPSTDTQYF
TRBV7-6 | . | CASSSLAGRAGELFF
TRBV25-1 | . | CASSEITASYSPLHF
TRBV29-1 | . | CSVGFRARSYEQYF
TRBV6-5 | . | CASKQGGLGNQPQHF
TRBV18 | once | CASSFVTDTQYF
TRBV18 | once | CASSPQGQGPSHF
TRBV28 | . | CATSDLSTYYTGELFF
TRBV5-1 | once | CASNRQVGANVLTF
TRBV28 | . | CASSLGSAPWGAFF
TRBV5-1 | . | CASRSIAGSYNEQFF
TRBV7-3 | . | CASSLMGGNEQFF
TRBV6-5 | . | CASSRTGGGRQPQHF
TRBV1 | . | CTSSQYGHGYTF
TRBV28 | once | CASSLDSKLRNTEAFF
TRBV7-8 | . | CASSQGSSYEQYF
TRBV19 | . | CASSSMRTNSYEQYF
TRBV5-1 | . | CASSLPGLAGHTDTQYF
TRBV5-4 | . | CASSLGRASYNEQFF
TRBV6-5 | . | CASSPRTGYSEAFF